The 9 T cell receptor beta chains below were found in one sample sequenced in a study of blood T cell repertoires in COVID-19. The table came from immunoSEQ multiplex PCR; TCRdb's copy has only in-frame clones and leaves some out. Among approximately 89,000 clones listed, 87% were seen once. Sequenced: peripheral blood. The receptor source for this set is a man between 65 and 85 years old with acute or convalescent COVID-19.

V and J are TRBV5-1 and TRBJ1-6, with D possibly matching TRBD1 (6 bases). V was pared by 5 bases and J by 6 bases, with 6 bases between. Germline V lookup: CDR1 SGHRS, CDR2 YFSETQ. This CDR3 comprises 12 residues. The CDR3: CASRQGNSPLHF. The CDR3 nucleotides are TGCGCCAGCAGACAGGGTAATTCACCCCTCCACTTT.

The gene calls are TRBV14 and TRBJ2-5; 7 positions match TRBD1. The ends lost 2 bases at V and 5 bases at J; junction bases unmatched: 8. Germline CDR1 is SGHDN and CDR2 is FVKESK. CDR3 length: 15 amino acids. For the CDR3, the DNA is TGTGCCAGCAGCCAAACGACAGGGTATGGGGAGACCCAGTACTTC. It translates to CASSQTTGYGETQYF.

The chain recombines TRBV28 with TRBJ1-1; 8 bases agree with TRBD1. Trimming removed 5 bases from V and 4 bases from J; junction bases left unmatched: 12. Per germline, CDR1 MDHEN and CDR2 SYDVKM. This CDR3 is 16 amino acids long. The CDR3 region has the DNA TGTGCCAGCAGTCAGGGGGCTTTAACCCGGGGCACTGAAGCTTTCTTT. Translating gives CASSQGALTRGTEAFF.

The chain combines TRBV19 with TRBJ1-2; 9 positions agree with TRBD1. Germline trimming cut 7 bases from V and 5 bases from J; bases unmatched to any gene: 11. Germline loops: CDR1 LNHDA, CDR2 SQIVND (reference sequence). CDR3 size: 15 residues. For the CDR3, the DNA is TGTGCCAGTAACCCACAGGGGGCAGGAGAGTATGGCTACACCTTC. This encodes CASNPQGAGEYGYTF. Full variable domain (missing parts from reference TRBV19 and TRBJ1-2): DGGITQSPKYLFRKEGQNVTLSCEQNLNHDAMYWYRQDPGQGLRLIYYSQIVNDFQKGDIAEGYSVSREKKESFPLTVTSAQKNPTAFYLCASNPQGAGEYGYTFGSGTRLTVV.

V gene TRBV28 combines with J gene TRBJ2-2; TRBD1 agrees at 9 bases. With V trimmed by 5 bases and J by 4 bases, 8 bases remained unmatched. The germline CDR1 and CDR2 sequences are MDHEN and SYDVKM. The CDR3 has 16 amino acids. For the CDR3, the DNA is TGTGCCAGCAGTGCCGGGACAGGGCAGAGCACCGGGGAGCTGTTTTTT. It is translated as CASSAGTGQSTGELFF.

V usage is TRBV29-1 and J usage is TRBJ2-7, with D possibly being TRBD1 (5 bases). Germline V gene data show CDR1 as SQVTM and CDR2 as ANQGSEA. The V end lost 6 bases, the J end lost 3 bases, and 9 bases lay between the germline ends. CDR3 length: 11 residues. The CDR3 nucleotides read TGCAGCGTAACAGGTAACTACGAGCAGTACTTC. Translating gives CSVTGNYEQYF.

The J gene is TRBJ1-4, the V gene TRBV5-5; 7 bases are shared with TRBD1. The germline gives CDR1 SGHKS, CDR2 YYEKEE (reference sequence). The V and J ends lost 4 bases and 5 bases, in that order; junction bases with no gene match: 5. The CDR3 runs to 14 residues. CDR3 in amino acids: CASSTDRENEKLFF. In DNA form, the CDR3 reads TGTGCCAGCAGCACCGACAGGGAAAATGAAAAACTGTTTTTT. Filled out from reference TRBV5-5 and TRBJ1-4, the complete variable domain reads DAGVTQSPTHLIKTRGQQVTLRCSPISGHKSVSWYQQVLGQGPQFIFQYYEKEERGRGNFPDRFSARQFPNYSSELNVNALLLGDSALYLCASSTDRENEKLFFGSGTQLSVL.

The chain combines TRBV11-2 with TRBJ1-6, with 8 bases identical to TRBD1. Germline CDR1 and CDR2: SGHAT and FQNNGV. CDR3 length: 15 amino acids. V lost 3 bases and J lost 5; bases outside the gene matches: 3. Written as DNA, the CDR3 is TGTGCCAGCAGCTTTACGGGACAGGATAATTCACCCCTCCACTTT. As protein: CASSFTGQDNSPLHF.

The genes are TRBV6-5 and TRBJ1-4; no clear D gene. CDR3 size: 15 residues. V was pared by 6 bases and J by 5 bases, with 16 bases between. Germline-derived CDR1 and CDR2 are MNHEY and SVGAGI. The CDR3 reads CASRSSGRGNEKLFF. In nucleotides, the CDR3 is TGTGCCAGCAGGAGTTCCGGGAGAGGGAATGAAAAACTGTTTTTT.